This T cell receptor beta chain came from a study of CD8+ T cells in alopecia areata. Across the whole study: Each day, treated patients took oral tofacitinib twice, at 5 to 10 mg per dose. Tofacitinib therapy lasting 6 to 18 months was followed by 6 months off drug.

This clone occurred once. The target antigen is unknown. The CDR3 consists of 13 residues. In germline, CDR1 is MNHEY, CDR2 SMNVEV (reference sequence). Trimming removed 7 bases from V and 8 bases from J, with 17 bases in between. RNA extraction and reverse transcription yielded cDNA as sequencing template. Using immunoSEQ multiplex PCR, the repertoire was profiled, and TCRdb retains in-frame clones only, with some absent. Among about 150,000 clones listed, more than 45% were seen once. Those with alopecia areata gave lesional scalp punch biopsies and peripheral blood. General study findings and limits: Normal scalp had lower clonality than lesional scalp, with alopecia totalis/universalis lesions showing this most strongly.

Sample: CD4+ T cells sorted from blood. This chain joins TRBV27 and TRBJ1-2; D is unclear. The TCR originated in a human donor with alopecia areata. CDR3 coding DNA: TGTGCCAGCACCCCCGCCACGAGGGAAGGCTACACCTTC. Its protein product is CASTPATREGYTF.